This passage covers 32 T cell receptor beta chains from one sample sequenced in a study of T cell responses to AZD1222 COVID-19 vaccine. Assay: immunoSEQ multiplex PCR; the TCRdb copy retains only in-frame clones and omits some. Here the sample spans about 140,000 clones, roughly 90% being singletons. The sequences come from peripheral blood, collected on day 0 of AZD1222 vaccination. Source of these receptors: an adult in good health.

V is TRBV9 and J is TRBJ1-2; TRBD1 might be the D (5 bases). CDR1 is SGDLS, CDR2 YYNGEE, per germline. The CDR3 runs to 10 residues. V gave up 7 bases and J gave up 6 bases, with 7 bases separating them. The CDR3 nucleotides read TGTGCCAGCGGGGCTAATGGCTACACCTTC. It translates to CASGANGYTF.

This clone was detected only a few times. The rearrangement uses TRBV4-1 and TRBJ2-7; 7 bases align to TRBD1. The CDR3 length is 16 residues. V trimming: 5 bases; J trimming: 1 base; junction bases outside the gene matches: 11. Germline-derived CDR1 and CDR2 are MGHRA and YSYEKL. CDR3 sequence reads: CASSTATGTESYEQYF. As DNA, the CDR3 is TGCGCCAGCAGCACGGCGACCGGGACAGAGTCCTACGAGCAGTACTTC.

V gene TRBV5-1 combines with J gene TRBJ2-7, with 9 bases that match TRBD2. The trim removed 4 bases at V and 4 bases at J, leaving 15 bases unmatched. The CDR3 extends over 17 amino acids. The germline CDR1 and CDR2 sequences are SGHRS and YFSETQ. The CDR3 loop is CASSAIGGLARMYEQYF. The CDR3 bases are TGCGCCAGCAGCGCCATAGGAGGACTAGCGAGAATGTACGAGCAGTACTTC.

The chain uses TRBV2 and TRBJ1-2, with D unclear. Per the germline V gene, CDR1 is SNHLY and CDR2 is FYNNEI. V gave up 5 bases and J gave up 0 bases, with 7 bases separating them. The length of the CDR3 is 13 residues. CDR3 sequence reads: CASSSIPNYGYTF. As DNA, the CDR3 is TGTGCCAGCAGTTCCATACCTAACTATGGCTACACCTTC.

The chain employs TRBV5-1 and TRBJ2-7, with D possibly matching TRBD2 (6 bases). CDR3 size: 15 residues. V lost 3 bases and J 6 bases, leaving 19 bases between the germline ends. Germline assignment: CDR1 SGHRS and CDR2 YFSETQ. The CDR3 sequence: CASSSEPGLRLEQYF. CDR3 coding DNA: TGCGCCAGCAGCTCGGAACCGGGACTCCGGCTCGAGCAGTACTTC.

The chain carries TRBV4-1 and TRBJ2-3, with D possibly TRBD1 on 6 matching bases. There are 13 residues in the CDR3. V dropped 3 bases and J dropped 4 bases, with 8 bases sitting between them. From germline, CDR1 is MGHRA and CDR2 YSYEKL. CDR3 sequence reads: CASSQTGSDTQYF. In nucleotides, the CDR3 is TGCGCCAGCAGCCAGACAGGATCAGATACGCAGTATTTT.

V usage is TRBV7-9 and J usage is TRBJ1-2, with D perhaps matching TRBD1 (6 bases). The CDR3 is made up of 16 amino acids. Looked up from germline, CDR1 is SEHNR and CDR2 is FQNEAQ (reference sequence). Trimming cost V 2 bases and J 2 bases, with 15 bases left between them. The CDR3 sequence is CASSLKGRGLNYGYTF. The CDR3 DNA follows: TGTGCCAGCAGCTTAAAGGGCAGGGGCCTCAACTATGGCTACACCTTC. Together with reference TRBV7-9 and TRBJ1-2, the CDR3 gives the full variable domain: DTGVSQNPRHKITKRGQNVTFRCDPISEHNRLYWYRQTLGQGPEFLTYFQNEAQLEKSRLLSDRFSAERPKGSFSTLEIQRTEQGDSAMYLCASSLKGRGLNYGYTFGSGTRLTVV.

The chain combines TRBV27 with TRBJ1-5, with a possible D match to TRBD1 (6 bases). In germline, CDR1 is MNHEY, CDR2 SMNVEV (reference sequence). The V end lost 4 bases, the J end lost 4 bases, and 14 bases lay between the germline ends. There are 15 residues in the CDR3. CDR3 bases: TGTGCCAGCAGTTCCGCAGGGGCCACTAATCAGCCCCAGCATTTT. Translated, it gives CASSSAGATNQPQHF.

The chain combines TRBV27 with TRBJ2-1; D not resolved. Germline CDR1 MNHEY, CDR2 SMNVEV (reference sequence). The CDR3 runs 16 residues. Between the trimmed V and J ends, which lost 4 bases and 0 bases, there was a span of 13 bases. The CDR3 DNA is TGTGCCAGCAGTTCCCGAAACCCCAGCTCCTACAATGAGCAGTTCTTC. Protein: CASSSRNPSSYNEQFF.

The chain carries TRBV24-1 and TRBJ2-1, with no clear D. Germline V lookup: CDR1 KGHDR, CDR2 SFDVKD. V lost 5 bases, J lost 10 bases, and 14 bases lay in between. The CDR3 loop spans 13 amino acids. CDR3 DNA sequence: TGTGCCACCAGTGCCCGTGCGACGGGCGAGCAGTTCTTC. It is translated as CATSARATGEQFF.

The chain carries TRBV5-1 and TRBJ1-5; possible D gene TRBD1, 5 bases. V was pared by 4 bases and J by 4 bases, with 12 bases between. The V gene's germline CDR1 is SGHRS and CDR2 YFSETQ. The CDR3 loop spans 14 amino acids. The CDR3, as DNA: TGCGCCAGCAGCCGGGGGGACCTAAATCAGCCCCAGCATTTT. Its translation: CASSRGDLNQPQHF.

The chain carries TRBV7-9 and TRBJ2-1, with 11 nucleotides matching TRBD2. After removal of 4 bases from V and 9 bases from J, the junction contained 20 bases not matched to a gene. Germline CDR1 SEHNR, CDR2 FQNEAQ (reference sequence). The length of the CDR3 is 19 residues. CDR3 in DNA: TGTGCCAGCAGCTCGTTGGCGACTAGCGGGGCCATACCTTTCATTGAGCAGTTCTTC. It translates to CASSSLATSGAIPFIEQFF.

The chain's CDR3 is CASSLGGTGQLYGYTF. The CDR3 nucleotides read TGTGCCAGCAGCTTGGGTGGGACAGGGCAGCTATATGGCTACACCTTC. The chain recombines TRBV5-5 with TRBJ1-2; TRBD1 matches 9 bases. The CDR3 covers 16 residues. Trimming cost V 0 bases and J 5 bases; bases outside gene matches: 8. Germline V CDR1 and CDR2: SGHKS, YYEKEE (reference sequence).

The gene calls are TRBV4-2 and TRBJ2-7, with unresolved D. Looked up from germline, CDR1 is LGHNA and CDR2 is YNFKEQ. The CDR3 runs 15 residues. Trimming removed 0 bases at V and 6 bases at J, with 15 bases between. The DNA for the CDR3 is TGTGCCAGCAGCCAAGATAGAGAGGCTTCCGCCGAGCAGTACTTC. Its translation: CASSQDREASAEQYF.

This clone was counted once. V is TRBV27 and J is TRBJ2-2, with 11 nucleotides matching TRBD2. CDR3 length equals 17 residues. The germline V gene has CDR1 MNHEY and CDR2 SMNVEV (reference sequence). Trimming at V came to 3 bases and at J to 7 bases, leaving 10 bases not matched to a gene. The CDR3 sequence: CASSFIAGGPLVGELFF. CDR3 sequence (DNA): TGTGCCAGCAGTTTTATAGCGGGAGGGCCCTTGGTCGGGGAGCTGTTTTTT.

The genes are TRBV12-3 or TRBV12-4 and TRBJ2-7; 7 bases align to TRBD1. The CDR3 loop spans 12 amino acids. The J segment lost 4 bases and the V segment lost 6 bases, leaving 3 bases of the junction unmatched. The CDR3, as DNA: TGTGCCAGCAGACACAGGGGTTACGAGCAGTACTTC. As protein: CASRHRGYEQYF.

The chain combines TRBV28 with TRBJ1-5; unclear D gene. Between the trimmed V and J ends, which lost 6 bases and 0 bases, there was a span of 3 bases. This CDR3 has 12 residues. CDR1 and CDR2 (germline): MDHEN, SYDVKM. CDR3 residues: CASRFSNQPQHF. CDR3 nucleotide sequence: TGTGCCAGCAGGTTTAGCAATCAGCCCCAGCATTTT.

This clone has only one observation. The chain employs TRBV19 and TRBJ1-2; perhaps TRBD1 as D (5 bases). CDR3 size: 14 residues. V lost 3 bases to trimming and J lost 4 bases, with 12 bases between them. Germline CDR1 is LNHDA and CDR2 is SQIVND (reference sequence). CDR3 in amino acids: CASSMGPTGYGYTF. The DNA of the CDR3 is TGTGCCAGTAGTATGGGGCCCACTGGCTATGGCTACACCTTC.

The gene calls are TRBV5-1 and TRBJ1-2, with D unresolved. The CDR3 is 12 residues long. Germline V gene lookup returns CDR1 SGHRS and CDR2 YFSETQ. V was pared by 5 bases and J by 2 bases, with 7 bases between. The CDR3 region has the DNA TGCGCCAGCAGTGAGGTCAACTATGGCTACACCTTC. It yields the protein CASSEVNYGYTF.

J is TRBJ2-1 and V is TRBV6-1, with TRBD2 matching 7 bases. The germline CDR1 and CDR2 sequences are MNHNS and SASEGT. The V segment lost 1 base and the J segment 4 bases; nucleotides outside the gene matches: 4. This CDR3 has 15 residues. CDR3 DNA: TGTGCCAGCAGTGAAGAAAGCGGGACGTACAATGAGCAGTTCTTC. Protein sequence: CASSEESGTYNEQFF.

This clone was observed a few times. This chain joins TRBV7-8 and TRBJ2-1; D gene uncertain. The CDR3 is made up of 16 amino acids. Trimming stripped 5 bases from V and 3 bases from J, with 17 bases between. The germline V gene encodes CDR1 SGHVS and CDR2 FQNEAQ. The CDR3 DNA sequence: TGTGCCAGCAGCCCCAAGGTGGGAAATGGCTACAATGAGCAGTTCTTC. Its protein is CASSPKVGNGYNEQFF.

The chain recombines TRBV19 with TRBJ1-3; TRBD1 matches at 9 bases. The CDR3 consists of 15 residues. The germline CDR1 and CDR2 sequences are LNHDA and SQIVND (reference sequence). V gave up 4 bases and J gave up 7 bases; unmatched junction bases: 8. This CDR3 reads CASSRRQGVMNTIYF. In DNA, the CDR3 is TGTGCCAGTAGTAGGCGACAGGGGGTTATGAACACCATATATTTT. The whole variable domain, filled in from reference TRBV19 and TRBJ1-3, reads DGGITQSPKYLFRKEGQNVTLSCEQNLNHDAMYWYRQDPGQGLRLIYYSQIVNDFQKGDIAEGYSVSREKKESFPLTVTSAQKNPTAFYLCASSRRQGVMNTIYFGEGSWLTVV.

The chain couples TRBV20-1 to TRBJ1-4; D not resolved. Germline V gene lookup returns CDR1 DFQATT and CDR2 SNEGSKA (reference sequence). The CDR3 consists of 13 residues. V lost 3 bases to trimming and J lost 2 bases, with 7 bases between them. CDR3 residues: CSASKGTNEKLFF. The DNA of the CDR3 is TGCAGTGCTAGTAAGGGTACTAATGAAAAACTGTTTTTT.

This rearrangement joins TRBV7-3 to TRBJ2-1; the D call may be TRBD1 or TRBD2 (6 bases each). The CDR3 runs to 18 residues. The V gene lost 0 bases and the J gene lost 3 bases, with 18 bases spanning the gap. Looked up from germline, CDR1 is SGHTA and CDR2 is FQGTGA. The CDR3 spells CASSLTAWNREVYNEQFF. CDR3 sequence (DNA): TGTGCCAGCAGCTTAACGGCGTGGAACAGGGAGGTCTACAATGAGCAGTTCTTC.

The genes are TRBV27 and TRBJ2-2, with TRBD1 matching over 7 bases. This CDR3 region has 14 residues. V gave up 5 bases and J gave up 6 bases; unmatched junction bases: 6. Germline CDR1 and CDR2: MNHEY and SMNVEV (reference sequence). CDR3 region: CASSKRQGPGELFF. The CDR3 DNA follows: TGTGCCAGCAGTAAGAGACAGGGACCCGGGGAGCTGTTTTTT.

In its sample, this clone was seen a few times. The genes are TRBV19 and TRBJ1-5; tentative D call: TRBD1 (5 bases). This CDR3 region has 15 residues. V lost 3 bases and J lost 6, with 15 bases in between. CDR1 and CDR2 (germline): LNHDA, SQIVND (reference sequence). The CDR3 region has the DNA TGTGCCAGTAGTATTCGACGACAGTGGAGTCAGCCCCAGCATTTT. It encodes CASSIRRQWSQPQHF.

This clone was recorded a few times. The V call is TRBV11-2, the J call TRBJ2-2; D unresolved. V shed 6 bases and J shed 2 bases, with 7 bases lying between them. The CDR3 has 13 amino acids. Germline CDR1 SGHAT, CDR2 FQNNGV. CDR3 region: CASRVTNTGELFF. Written as DNA, the CDR3 is TGTGCCAGCAGGGTAACTAACACCGGGGAGCTGTTTTTT.

The gene calls are TRBV25-1 and TRBJ1-5; D is unresolved. The germline V gene has CDR1 MGHDK and CDR2 SYGVNS. This CDR3 spans 14 amino acids. Trimming pared 5 bases from V and 6 bases from J, leaving 14 bases between. CDR3 nucleotide sequence: TGTGCCAGCAGTCCAACGAAGCGGGGTCAGCCCCAGCATTTT. It yields the protein CASSPTKRGQPQHF.

This chain joins TRBV2 and TRBJ2-7; 8 bases are shared with TRBD2. CDR1 SNHLY and CDR2 FYNNEI come from the germline V gene. Trimming took 6 bases from V and 6 from J; bases not matched to a gene: 4. This CDR3 contains 12 residues. CDR3 in amino acids: CASSAGGVEQYF. Written as DNA, the CDR3 is TGTGCCAGCAGCGCGGGAGGAGTCGAGCAGTACTTC.

This rearrangement joins TRBV9 to TRBJ1-6; 7 nucleotides align to TRBD1. There are 16 residues in the CDR3. The germline V gene has CDR1 SGDLS and CDR2 YYNGEE. Trimming took 2 bases from V and 5 from J; bases not matched to a gene: 7. The CDR3 spells CASSVSPGQHNSPLHF. The CDR3 nucleotides read TGTGCCAGCAGCGTTTCGCCGGGACAGCATAATTCACCCCTCCACTTT.

The chain joins TRBV7-2 to TRBJ1-2, with a possible D match to TRBD1 (5 bases). Germline-derived CDR1 and CDR2 are SGHTA and FQGNSA. V was cut by 5 bases and J by 6 bases, with 13 bases left in between. The CDR3 has 13 residues. The CDR3 spells CASSGGGVHGYTF. The CDR3 bases are TGTGCCAGCAGCGGGGGAGGCGTACATGGCTACACCTTC.

The chain employs TRBV5-1 and TRBJ2-2; no clear D gene. Per the germline V gene, CDR1 is SGHRS and CDR2 is YFSETQ. The CDR3 is 14 residues long. Trimming shortened V by 4 bases and J by 8 bases, and 15 bases separated the two germline ends. DNA for the CDR3: TGCGCCAGCAGCCCACTTGCGGTGGCAGGGGAGCTGTTTTTT. This sequence encodes CASSPLAVAGELFF.